The 23 T cell receptor beta chains listed next were all sequenced from one sample in a study of esophageal squamous cell carcinoma tumors. PCR used a TCR alpha or TCR beta constant-region primer with a P20EA primer, then nested PCR with CA2 or CB2. Reverse transcription used a polyT18-containing BSL-18E primer, and TCR genes were amplified by unbiased adaptor ligation RT-PCR. MiXCR, applied by TCRdb to the 5' RACE reads, yields one record per CDR3 protein. This table holds roughly 5,300 distinct CDR3 sequences, roughly 22% found once. Material for sequencing was tumor tissue. The receptors were sampled from a man aged 45 to 85 with esophageal squamous cell carcinoma.

This clonotype was detected ten times or more. V usage is TRBV20-1 and J usage is TRBJ2-7; no definite D call. Deletions cut 4 bases from V and 4 bases from J, with 5 bases between. Germline V gene data show CDR1 as DFQATT and CDR2 as SNEGSKA (reference sequence). This CDR3 contains 10 residues. The CDR3: CSATKYEQYF. CDR3 nucleotides: TGCAGTGCTACCAAATACGAGCAGTACTTC.

This clonotype is classed as medium-sized. The rearrangement joins TRBV6-1 to TRBJ2-3; D perhaps matches TRBD2 (6 bases). V lost 1 base to trimming and J lost 2 bases, with 10 bases between them. Per germline, CDR1 MNHNS and CDR2 SASEGT. The CDR3 sequence is 15 residues long. The CDR3 here is CASSEVSGPTDTQYF. CDR3 nucleotide sequence: TGTGCCAGCAGTGAAGTTAGCGGCCCCACAGATACGCAGTATTTT.

Judged by abundance, this clonotype is medium-sized. The rearrangement links TRBV7-6 to TRBJ2-1, with TRBD2 matching over 12 bases. The V gene's germline CDR1 is SGHVS and CDR2 FNYEAQ. The CDR3 extends over 15 amino acids. Trimming took 1 base from V and 10 from J; bases not matched to a gene: 5. CDR3 loop: CASSLEPSGRAEQFF. DNA of the CDR3: TGTGCCAGCAGCTTAGAGCCTAGCGGGAGGGCCGAGCAGTTCTTC.

The chain recombines TRBV7-9 with TRBJ2-4; no firm D call. The CDR3 is 12 residues long. V lost 0 bases and J 5 bases, leaving 2 bases between the germline ends. Germline CDR1 and CDR2: SEHNR and FQNEAQ (reference sequence). The CDR3 DNA follows: TGTGCCAGCAGCTTAGCACAAAACATTCAGTACTTC. It specifies CASSLAQNIQYF.

Only a few counts were recorded for this clonotype. V is TRBV20-1 and J is TRBJ2-7; TRBD1 matches 10 bases. Losses at the gene ends were 5 bases for V and 5 bases for J; bases not matched to a gene: 0. The germline V gene has CDR1 DFQATT and CDR2 SNEGSKA (reference sequence). This CDR3 is built from 11 residues. For the CDR3, the DNA is TGCAGTGCTGACAGGGGGCACGAGCAGTACTTC. This sequence encodes CSADRGHEQYF.

The table lists this clonotype with many counts. V and J are TRBV10-3 and TRBJ1-1; D might be TRBD1 (5 bases). The CDR3 loop spans 15 amino acids. The ends were cut back, 5 bases at V and 5 bases at J, with 18 bases in the middle. The V gene's germline CDR1 is ENHRY and CDR2 SYGVKD. The CDR3 DNA reads TGTGCCATCAGTATACGAGAGGGGATGAGTACTGAAGCTTTCTTT. Amino acid sequence: CAISIREGMSTEAFF.

Judged by abundance, this clonotype is medium-sized (0.01 to 0.1%). The junction differs from germline at one of its ends, possibly a read error. The chain uses TRBV7-7 and TRBJ2-5; 12 positions agree with TRBD1. The germline gives CDR1 SSHAT, CDR2 FNYEAQ (reference sequence). The CDR3 is made up of 16 amino acids. DNA of the CDR3: TGTGCTAGCAGTCCCGGGACAGGGGGCTGGAGAGAGACCCAGTACTTC. Translated, it gives CASSPGTGGWRETQYF.

In its sample, this clonotype is medium-sized (0.01 to 0.1%). The chain recombines TRBV7-6 with TRBJ2-5; D not resolved. This CDR3 contains 11 residues. V lost 5 bases, J lost 2 bases, and 3 bases lay in between. Germline V gives CDR1 SGHVS, CDR2 FNYEAQ. CDR3 protein: CASSRQETQYF. The CDR3 DNA reads as TGTGCCAGCAGCCGACAAGAGACCCAGTACTTC. Combining the CDR3 with reference TRBV7-6 and TRBJ2-5 gives the whole variable domain GAGVSQSPRYKVTKRGQDVALRCDPISGHVSLYWYRQALGQGPEFLTYFNYEAQQDKSGLPNDRFSAERPEGSISTLTIQRTEQRDSAMYRCASSRQETQYFGPGTRLLVL.

The rearrangement joins TRBV9 to TRBJ2-1; possibly TRBD2 for D (6 bases). Deletions cut 6 bases from V and 9 bases from J, with 16 bases between. This CDR3 spans 13 amino acids. Germline V CDR1 and CDR2: SGDLS, YYNGEE. The CDR3, as DNA: TGTGCCAGCACTCGGCGGGAATATGGTGAGCAGTTCTTC. Encoded protein: CASTRREYGEQFF. Supplemented by reference TRBV9 and TRBJ2-1, the full variable domain reads DSGVTQTPKHLITATGQRVTLRCSPRSGDLSVYWYQQSLDQGLQFLIQYYNGEERAKGNILERFSAQQFPDLHSELNLSSLELGDSALYFCASTRREYGEQFFGPGTRLTVL.

This clonotype has a handful of counts. This sequence joins TRBV12-3 or TRBV12-4 and TRBJ1-5; a weak D match, TRBD1 (6 bases). V lost 5 bases to trimming and J lost 4 bases, with 9 bases between them. The CDR3 is made up of 13 amino acids. The CDR3: CASSEGGNQPQHF. CDR3 bases: TGTGCCAGCAGTGAGGGGGGGAATCAGCCCCAGCATTTT.

This clonotype was seen a handful of times. The rearrangement uses TRBV10-2 and TRBJ1-3; the D is unclear. CDR3 size: 14 residues. Trimming took off 4 bases at V and 4 bases at J, with 11 bases between the two ends. Per the germline V gene, CDR1 is WSHSY and CDR2 is SAAADI. The CDR3 spells CASSAISGGNTIYF. DNA for the CDR3: TGCGCCAGCAGTGCGATCTCGGGGGGAAACACCATATATTTT.

This clonotype came up a few times. The gene calls are TRBV7-9 and TRBJ2-1; 9 bases line up with TRBD2. The CDR3 length is 16 residues. V lost 5 bases and J lost 7; bases outside the gene matches: 12. CDR1 is SEHNR and CDR2 is FQNEAQ in the germline V gene (reference sequence). The CDR3: CASSPFGGGRVNEQFF. CDR3 DNA sequence: TGTGCCAGCAGCCCCTTCGGGGGCGGGAGGGTTAATGAGCAGTTCTTC.

This clonotype was detected only a few times. With a much larger clone just one base away, this may be a read error. The V call is TRBV5-1, the J call TRBJ1-3; D is undetermined. The CDR3 has 14 amino acids. Germline V gives CDR1 SGHRS, CDR2 YFSETQ. The CDR3 here is CASSLGGSGNTRYF. CDR3 DNA: TGCGCCAGCAGCTTGGGGGGTTCTGGAAACACCAGATATTTT.

This clonotype turned up a few times. The chain links TRBV29-1 to TRBJ2-7; 10 nucleotides agree with TRBD1. V lost 5 bases and J lost 3; bases outside the gene matches: 10. Germline V gives CDR1 SQVTM, CDR2 ANQGSEA. The CDR3 has 15 residues. The CDR3 sequence: CSVLTRDRGFYEQYF. CDR3 bases: TGCAGCGTTTTAACCCGGGACAGGGGTTTCTACGAGCAGTACTTC.

This clonotype was seen a few times. The J gene is TRBJ1-3, the V gene TRBV12-3 or TRBV12-4, with D hard to call. The CDR3 is 14 amino acids. V lost 6 bases and J lost 1, with 10 bases in between. CDR3 sequence: CASREGLSGNTIYF. The CDR3 region has the DNA TGTGCCAGCAGGGAAGGGTTATCTGGAAACACCATATATTTT.

This clonotype was recorded at least ten times. The chain has TRBV7-9 and TRBJ2-1; 15 nucleotides agree with TRBD2. The germline V gene has CDR1 SEHNR and CDR2 FQNEAQ (reference sequence). The CDR3 is made up of 14 amino acids. The V and J ends lost 1 base and 15 bases, in that order; junction bases with no gene match: 4. CDR3 protein: CASSLEGLAGGGFF. The CDR3 coding sequence is TGTGCCAGCAGCTTAGAAGGACTAGCGGGAGGGGGGTTCTTC.

The chain is built from TRBV20-1 and TRBJ1-5, with a weak D call TRBD1 (5 bases). CDR3 length: 14 residues. V was shortened by 6 bases and J by 3 bases, with 15 bases between the two germline ends. The V gene's germline CDR1 is DFQATT and CDR2 SNEGSKA (reference sequence). CDR3 DNA sequence: TGCAGTGCAGGGGACCGGCGCCCCAATCAGCCCCAGCATTTT. Translation gives CSAGDRRPNQPQHF.

By frequency in the sample, this clonotype is medium-sized. CDR3 sequence (DNA): TGTGCCAGCACTCGAACAGGGGGCCATGAAAAACTGTTTTTT. Encoded protein: CASTRTGGHEKLFF. The chain has TRBV6-2 or TRBV6-3 and TRBJ1-4, with 9 bases identical to TRBD1. The germline gives CDR1 MNHEY, CDR2 SVGEGT. V trimming: 7 bases; J trimming: 6 bases; junction bases outside the gene matches: 6. The CDR3 length is 14 residues.

This clonotype was seen a handful of times. V and J are TRBV20-1 and TRBJ1-1, with 9 bases aligning to TRBD1. With 2 bases clipped from V and 7 bases from J, the junction kept 5 bases outside the gene matches. This CDR3 is built from 13 residues. From germline, CDR1 is DFQATT and CDR2 SNEGSKA (reference sequence). CDR3 nucleotides: TGCAGTGCTAGAACAGGGGGCCGGGGTGAAGCTTTCTTT. Translation: CSARTGGRGEAFF.

This clonotype rates as medium-sized. The chain employs TRBV6-2 or TRBV6-3 and TRBJ2-7; a possible D gene is TRBD1 (6 bases). Between the trimmed V and J ends, which lost 6 bases and 6 bases, there was a span of 21 bases. CDR3 length equals 15 residues. Germline CDR1 and CDR2: MNHEY and SVGEGT. CDR3 loop: CASSPRRGRGGEQYF. CDR3 DNA: TGTGCCAGCAGCCCACGTAGGGGCAGGGGTGGCGAGCAGTACTTC.

This clonotype was observed many times. The V call is TRBV21-1, the J call TRBJ2-2; the D call of TRBD1 is as the table states it, not checked on the DNA. TRBV21-1 is labeled a pseudogene. The CDR3 has 15 residues. The CDR3 reads CASHTGRGVTGELFF. CDR3 bases: TGTGCCAGCCACACGGGCCGGGGGGTCACCGGGGAGCTGTTTTTT.

As DNA, the CDR3 is TGTGCCAGTAGTCCCGGACTAGTTGGTGAGCAGTTCTTC. Encoded protein: CASSPGLVGEQFF. The chain recombines TRBV19 with TRBJ2-1; TRBD2 matches at 7 bases. Germline V gives CDR1 LNHDA, CDR2 SQIVND (reference sequence). The CDR3 is 13 amino acids. V dropped 5 bases and J dropped 9; count of bases not matched to a gene: 7.

V usage is TRBV10-3 and J usage is TRBJ1-5; D perhaps matches TRBD1 (6 bases). V was pared by 6 bases and J by 6 bases, with 12 bases between. Germline V gene data show CDR1 as ENHRY and CDR2 as SYGVKD. The CDR3 extends over 13 amino acids. In nucleotides, the CDR3 is TGTGCCATCAGCGTACAGGGAGGTCAGCCCCAGCATTTT. Translation: CAISVQGGQPQHF.